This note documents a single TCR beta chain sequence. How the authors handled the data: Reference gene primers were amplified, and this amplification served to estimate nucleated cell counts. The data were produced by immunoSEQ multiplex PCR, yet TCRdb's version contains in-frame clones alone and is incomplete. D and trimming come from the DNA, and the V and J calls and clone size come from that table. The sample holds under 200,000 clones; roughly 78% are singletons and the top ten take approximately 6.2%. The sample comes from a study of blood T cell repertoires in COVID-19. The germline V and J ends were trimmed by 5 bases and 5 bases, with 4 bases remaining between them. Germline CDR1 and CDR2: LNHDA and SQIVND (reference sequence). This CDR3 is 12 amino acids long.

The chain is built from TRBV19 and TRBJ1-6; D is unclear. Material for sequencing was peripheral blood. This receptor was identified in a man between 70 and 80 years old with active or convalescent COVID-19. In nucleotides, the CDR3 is TGTGCCAGTAGTGAGGATAATTCACCCCTCCACTTT. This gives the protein CASSEDNSPLHF.